This entry lists 25 T cell receptor beta chains sequenced from one sample in a study of shared clonotypes between healthy human individuals (TCRdb year 2020). The library was prepared using the immunoSEQ multiplex PCR assay. TCRdb carries this immuneACCESS record with in-frame sequences only. Its versions omit some clonotypes, under half of them owing to an unresolved V gene in the studies checked, with the rest unexplained. The sample table contains some 2,000,000 clones; only one count was recorded for roughly 95% of them. The ten largest clones add up to 0.9% to 1.4% of the sample. For the CD8 naive samples, CD45RO-negative cells were positively selected for CCR7, yielding a CD45RA+CCR7+ population from which TemRA cells were excluded. Sequenced material: naive CD8+ T cells sorted from blood. The sample's cell subset or site label, in plain terms: CD45RA+CCR7+. The receptors here all came from a man younger than 35 in good health.

The chain couples TRBV4-1 to TRBJ2-3, with 8 nucleotides matching TRBD2. The CDR3 runs 15 residues. The V gene end was trimmed by 4 bases and the J gene end by 5 bases; junction bases not matched to a gene: 8. Germline V CDR1 and CDR2: MGHRA, YSYEKL. CDR3 loop: CASSLSAGDRDTQYF. The CDR3 region has the DNA TGCGCCAGCAGCCTATCAGCGGGAGATAGAGATACGCAGTATTTT.

DNA for the CDR3: TGTGCCAGCAGCCAATTAGCTGGGGGCCTGTACAATTCACCCCTCCACTTT. It is translated as CASSQLAGGLYNSPLHF. The rearrangement joins TRBV14 to TRBJ1-6; possible D gene TRBD1, 6 bases. V dropped 2 bases and J dropped 7 bases, with 18 bases sitting between them. The V gene's germline CDR1 is SGHDN and CDR2 FVKESK. The CDR3 runs 17 residues.

On this clone: Within the sample, other DNA sequences also encode this same CDR3. The J gene is TRBJ1-2, the V gene TRBV27, with 9 bases that match TRBD1. The CDR3 has 14 amino acids. Trimming took 3 bases from V and 3 from J; bases not matched to a gene: 2. CDR1 and CDR2 (germline): MNHEY, SMNVEV (reference sequence). CDR3 residues: CASSFTGGHYGYTF. The CDR3 region has the DNA TGTGCCAGCAGTTTCACAGGGGGCCACTATGGCTACACCTTC.

This clone was seen once. The genes are TRBV4-1 and TRBJ1-1, with a possible D match to TRBD1 (6 bases). The ends were cut back, 3 bases at V and 1 base at J, with 12 bases in the middle. CDR3 length equals 15 residues. The germline V gene has CDR1 MGHRA and CDR2 YSYEKL. This CDR3 reads CASSQIGQRNTEAFF. In DNA form, the CDR3 reads TGCGCCAGCAGCCAGATAGGACAGAGGAACACTGAAGCTTTCTTT.

The J gene is TRBJ2-3, the V gene TRBV4-2; D might be TRBD2 (6 bases). V lost 0 bases and J 0 bases, leaving 19 bases between the germline ends. The CDR3 consists of 19 residues. CDR1 and CDR2 from the germline V gene are LGHNA and YNFKEQ. The CDR3 DNA is TGTGCCAGCAGCCAAGAATGGGGATGGGCTAGCGATAGCACAGATACGCAGTATTTT. Its translation: CASSQEWGWASDSTDTQYF.

This chain connects TRBV7-9 to TRBJ1-2; the D is unclear. The V end was cut by 3 bases, the J end by 6 bases, with 14 bases between. Germline CDR1 SEHNR, CDR2 FQNEAQ (reference sequence). The CDR3 spans 14 residues. The CDR3: CASSFTEGTDGYTF. DNA for the CDR3: TGTGCCAGCAGCTTCACGGAGGGAACTGATGGCTACACCTTC. Full variable domain (outside the CDR3, taken from reference TRBV7-9 and TRBJ1-2): DTGVSQNPRHKITKRGQNVTFRCDPISEHNRLYWYRQTLGQGPEFLTYFQNEAQLEKSRLLSDRFSAERPKGSFSTLEIQRTEQGDSAMYLCASSFTEGTDGYTFGSGTRLTVV.

This chain uses TRBV7-9 with TRBJ2-7, with D perhaps matching TRBD1 (6 bases). The V gene lost 1 base and the J gene lost 3 bases, with 19 bases spanning the gap. The CDR3 is 17 residues long. The V gene's germline CDR1 is SEHNR and CDR2 FQNEAQ (reference sequence). In nucleotides, the CDR3 is TGTGCCAGCAGCTTAGAATTTGGGCAGGGGAAGATCTACGAGCAGTACTTC. It translates to CASSLEFGQGKIYEQYF.

This clone was picked up one time. The V and J genes are TRBV5-4 and TRBJ2-7; TRBD1 matches 9 bases. Trimming at V came to 3 bases and at J to 5 bases, leaving 6 bases not matched to a gene. CDR1 SGHNT and CDR2 YYREEE come from the germline V gene (reference sequence). This CDR3 spans 14 amino acids. CDR3 sequence reads: CASSWADRGHEQYF. For the CDR3, the DNA is TGTGCCAGCAGCTGGGCGGACAGGGGTCACGAGCAGTACTTC. Using reference TRBV5-4 and TRBJ2-7 for the parts outside the CDR3, the full variable domain is ETGVTQSPTHLIKTRGQQVTLRCSSQSGHNTVSWYQQALGQGPQFIFQYYREEENGRGNFPPRFSGLQFPNYSSELNVNALELDDSALYLCASSWADRGHEQYFGPGTRLTVT.

This chain joins TRBV19 and TRBJ1-2, with D possibly matching TRBD1 (5 bases). Trimming removed 7 bases from V and 4 bases from J, with 22 bases in between. CDR3 length: 16 amino acids. Germline assignment: CDR1 LNHDA and CDR2 SQIVND (reference sequence). This chain's CDR3 is CASTLGDPAGFYGYTF. CDR3 nucleotides: TGTGCCAGTACCCTCGGGGACCCGGCGGGGTTCTATGGCTACACCTTC.

The CDR3 DNA reads TGCGCCAGCAGTGAGTCCCTACGGCAGGGGGCTGGAAACACCATATATTTT. This sequence encodes CASSESLRQGAGNTIYF. The gene calls are TRBV10-1 and TRBJ1-3, with TRBD1 matching 7 bases. In germline, CDR1 is WNHNN, CDR2 SYGVQD (reference sequence). The CDR3 is 17 residues long. With 0 bases clipped from V and 2 bases from J, the junction kept 7 bases outside the gene matches.

This chain uses TRBV5-1 with TRBJ2-1, with 14 bases identical to TRBD2. Germline values: CDR1 SGHRS, CDR2 YFSETQ. CDR3 length equals 16 residues. The J segment lost 4 bases and the V segment lost 0 bases, leaving 0 bases of the junction unmatched. The CDR3 DNA reads as TGCGCCAGCAGCTTGGGGACTAGCGGGAGGTACAATGAGCAGTTCTTC. Amino acids: CASSLGTSGRYNEQFF.

The chain joins TRBV28 to TRBJ1-2; the D is unclear. Germline V lookup: CDR1 MDHEN, CDR2 SYDVKM. The CDR3 consists of 15 residues. V was shortened by 2 bases and J by 4 bases, with 14 bases between the two germline ends. CDR3: CASSLPGQESYGYTF. The CDR3 coding sequence is TGTGCCAGCAGTTTACCCGGCCAGGAGTCCTATGGCTACACCTTC.

The chain combines TRBV30 with TRBJ1-2; D remains unclear. The CDR3 length is 12 residues. Per the germline V gene, CDR1 is GTSNPN and CDR2 is SVGIG (reference sequence). V was cut by 4 bases and J by 4 bases, with 10 bases left in between. The CDR3 coding sequence is TGTGCCTGGAATGGGCAGACCTATGGCTACACCTTC. Its translation: CAWNGQTYGYTF.

As regards this clone: Other DNA sequences of this sample code for an identical CDR3. The gene calls are TRBV19 and TRBJ2-3; D gene uncertain. This CDR3 contains 14 residues. The V and J ends lost 2 bases and 0 bases respectively, with 6 bases between them. Germline lookup yields CDR1 LNHDA and CDR2 SQIVND (reference sequence). CDR3 amino acids: CASSIFPSTDTQYF. CDR3 nucleotides: TGTGCCAGTAGTATATTCCCTAGCACAGATACGCAGTATTTT.

This clone was observed once. J is TRBJ2-7 and V is TRBV14; D gene unclear. The V gene's germline CDR1 is SGHDN and CDR2 FVKESK. Trimming cost V 0 bases and J 2 bases, with 8 bases left between them. This CDR3 spans 14 amino acids. The CDR3 loop reads CASSQDLQAYEQYF. The CDR3 region has the DNA TGTGCCAGCAGCCAAGATCTTCAGGCCTACGAGCAGTACTTC. The full variable domain, its missing parts supplied by reference TRBV14 and TRBJ2-7, is EAGVTQFPSHSVIEKGQTVTLRCDPISGHDNLYWYRRVMGKEIKFLLHFVKESKQDESGMPNNRFLAERTGGTYSTLKVQPAELEDSGVYFCASSQDLQAYEQYFGPGTRLTVT.

Of note for this clone: Distinct nucleotide sequences in the sample also encode this CDR3. V and J are TRBV27 and TRBJ2-3; D gene uncertain. The CDR3 sequence is 12 residues long. Germline CDR1 reads MNHEY; CDR2 reads SMNVEV (reference sequence). Deletions cut 2 bases from V and 4 bases from J, with 4 bases between. CDR3 DNA: TGTGCCAGCAGTTTAGGGCCAGATACGCAGTATTTT. This sequence encodes CASSLGPDTQYF.

The chain uses TRBV7-2 and TRBJ2-3; D is undetermined. Germline V lookup: CDR1 SGHTA, CDR2 FQGNSA. The CDR3 is made up of 15 amino acids. Trimming took 2 bases from V and 0 from J, leaving 9 bases between them. The CDR3 protein is CASSLWATSTDTQYF. The CDR3 DNA sequence: TGTGCCAGCAGCTTATGGGCTACTAGCACAGATACGCAGTATTTT.

This rearrangement joins TRBV5-1 to TRBJ2-7; no definite D call. The CDR3 has 13 residues. Germline lookup yields CDR1 SGHRS and CDR2 YFSETQ. Trimming pared 7 bases from V and 0 bases from J, leaving 11 bases between. CDR3 DNA sequence: TGCGCCAGCCGCGCACCTTACTCCTACGAGCAGTACTTC. This translates into CASRAPYSYEQYF.

This clone was seen once. The rearrangement joins TRBV11-2 to TRBJ2-7; D might be TRBD2 (6 bases). Germline CDR1 SGHAT, CDR2 FQNNGV. Trimming left V 1 base short and J 3 bases short, with 13 bases between. CDR3 length: 15 residues. CDR3 in DNA: TGTGCCAGCAGCTTAGCGGCAGGGAGGTTCTACGAGCAGTACTTC. Its protein product is CASSLAAGRFYEQYF.

This chain uses TRBV7-2 with TRBJ2-1; tentative D call: TRBD2 (5 bases). The CDR3 loop spans 14 amino acids. With 4 bases removed from V and 1 base from J, the gap between germline ends came to 8 bases. In germline, CDR1 is SGHTA, CDR2 FQGNSA. The CDR3 protein is CASSYPGSYNEQFF. The CDR3 nucleotides are TGTGCCAGCAGCTACCCGGGATCCTACAATGAGCAGTTCTTC.

This sequence joins TRBV30 and TRBJ2-1, with 9 bases matching TRBD2. There are 14 residues in the CDR3. J gave up 6 bases and V 2 bases, and 5 bases lay outside the gene matches. Germline V gene sequence: CDR1 GTSNPN, CDR2 SVGIG (reference sequence). CDR3 coding DNA: TGTGCCTGGAGTCCTTTAGCGGGGGCCAATGAGCAGTTCTTC. It specifies CAWSPLAGANEQFF.

This clone appeared once. The rearrangement joins TRBV6-1 to TRBJ1-2, with TRBD1 as a possible D gene (6 bases). This CDR3 spans 14 amino acids. V shed 5 bases and J shed 7 bases, with 17 bases lying between them. CDR1 and CDR2 (germline): MNHNS, SASEGT. Here the CDR3 reads CASSYDRSDSGYTF. The DNA of the CDR3 is TGTGCCAGCAGTTATGACAGGAGTGATTCTGGCTACACCTTC.

V is TRBV11-2 and J is TRBJ2-7; D unresolved. Germline V gene data show CDR1 as SGHAT and CDR2 as FQNNGV. Trimming pared 2 bases from V and 1 base from J, leaving 9 bases between. The CDR3 is made up of 14 amino acids. The CDR3 DNA reads as TGTGCCAGCAGCTTAAGCTTCGGATCCTACGAGCAGTACTTC. It translates to CASSLSFGSYEQYF.

J is TRBJ2-2 and V is TRBV9; 11 bases line up with TRBD1. V lost 3 bases and J lost 6; bases outside the gene matches: 4. Germline V CDR1 and CDR2: SGDLS, YYNGEE. CDR3 length equals 15 residues. The CDR3 DNA is TGTGCCAGCAGCGACCGGGACAGGGGGTCCGGGGAGCTGTTTTTT. Its translation is CASSDRDRGSGELFF.

This sequence joins TRBV7-9 and TRBJ1-2; 10 bases match TRBD1. The CDR3 sequence is 15 residues long. Losses at the gene ends were 1 base for V and 5 bases for J; bases not matched to a gene: 4. Germline V gene lookup returns CDR1 SEHNR and CDR2 FQNEAQ (reference sequence). The CDR3 loop is CASSLDGQGGYGYTF. The CDR3 region has the DNA TGTGCCAGCAGCTTAGACGGACAGGGGGGATATGGCTACACCTTC.